Reported below is one T cell receptor beta chain. The CDR3 has 13 amino acids. Per the germline V gene, CDR1 is MDHEN and CDR2 is SYDVKM. The V gene lost 8 bases and the J gene lost 2 bases, with 11 bases spanning the gap. The sample belongs to a study of T cell changes during pregnancy in multiple sclerosis. Only in-frame clones appear in the TCRdb table, and some are missing; sequencing was by immunoSEQ multiplex PCR. In the table there are tens of thousands of clones, 80% to 90% of which are singletons. The source was CD4+ T cells from peripheral blood mononuclear cells, collected in the first trimester of pregnancy. This TCR was recovered from a female donor in good health, enrolled as a control in a pregnancy study. V usage is TRBV28 and J usage is TRBJ2-3, with a weak D call TRBD1 (5 bases). The CDR3 region is CASQGRVTDTQYF. Written as DNA, the CDR3 is TGTGCCAGCCAGGGAAGGGTCACAGATACGCAGTATTTT. The full variable domain, completed using reference TRBV28 and TRBJ2-3, is DVKVTQSSRYLVKRTGEKVFLECVQDMDHENMFWYRQDPGLGLRLIYFSYDVKMKEKGDIPEGYSVSREKKERFSLILESASTNQTSMYLCASQGRVTDTQYFGPGTRLTVL.